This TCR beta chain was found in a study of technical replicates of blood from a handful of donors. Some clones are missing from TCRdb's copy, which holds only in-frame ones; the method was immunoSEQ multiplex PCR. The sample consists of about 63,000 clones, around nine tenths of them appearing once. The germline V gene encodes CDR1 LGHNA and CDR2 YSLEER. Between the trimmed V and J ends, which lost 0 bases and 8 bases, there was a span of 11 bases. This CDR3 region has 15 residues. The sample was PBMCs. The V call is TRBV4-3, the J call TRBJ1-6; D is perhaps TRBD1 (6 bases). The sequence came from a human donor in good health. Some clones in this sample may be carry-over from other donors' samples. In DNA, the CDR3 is TGCGCCAGCAGCCAAGATAGACAGGCTTATTCACCCCTCCACTTT. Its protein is CASSQDRQAYSPLHF.